Described below is a single T cell receptor (beta chain) sequence and its context. The record originates from a study of shared clonotypes between healthy human individuals. Partitioning of CD4+ cells yielded a CD45RA+ naive subset and a CD45RA-negative memory subset. The protocol was immunoSEQ multiplex PCR, while the TCRdb copy is restricted to in-frame clones and leaves out a portion. The table records about 1.5 million clones, nearly 99% of them present only once. The material sequenced was naive CD4+ T cells sorted from blood. Documented subset: CD45RA+ positively selected. This TCR was sampled from a man younger than 40 in good health.

CDR3 coding DNA: TGTGCCAGCAGCTTAAATCCCAATGAGCAGTTCTTC. Its translation is CASSLNPNEQFF. The J gene is TRBJ2-1, the V gene TRBV7-6; no clear D. V dropped 2 bases and J dropped 6 bases, with 5 bases sitting between them. Germline-derived CDR1 and CDR2 are SGHVS and FNYEAQ. This CDR3 region has 12 residues.